One sample yielded the 19 T cell receptor beta chains listed below, sequenced in a study of CD8 T cells in ankylosing spondylitis. The antigens of these receptors remain unknown. Study-level results: Blood of patients with ankylosing spondylitis appeared to be characterized by a TCR beta motif of several highly homologous variants.

One entry per CDR3 protein results from TCRdb running MiXCR on the 5' RACE reads. Among roughly 90,000 distinct CDR3 sequences listed, about 9% were seen once. Sequencing was carried out using blood, either unsorted or a sorted T cell fraction (not recorded which). These receptors all come from a male donor with ankylosing spondylitis.

This clonotype was observed a handful of times. The V and J genes are TRBV9 and TRBJ1-1; no clear D gene. This CDR3 is 13 amino acids long. The V end lost 3 bases, the J end lost 1 base, and 7 bases lay between the germline ends. Germline V lookup: CDR1 SGDLS, CDR2 YYNGEE. CDR3 sequence reads: CASSDQGNTEAFF. In DNA form, the CDR3 reads TGTGCCAGCAGCGACCAAGGGAACACTGAAGCTTTCTTT.

This clonotype was seen ten or more times. The chain joins TRBV20-1 to TRBJ1-1, with a tentative D call TRBD1 (5 bases). The CDR3 is 12 residues long. Germline CDR1 is DFQATT and CDR2 is SNEGSKA (reference sequence). Trimming took off 7 bases at V and 5 bases at J, with 14 bases between the two ends. The CDR3 nucleotides are TGCAGTGTAGGGCGGGGCTCAACTGAAGCTTTCTTT. Translating gives CSVGRGSTEAFF.

The table lists this clonotype with many counts. The chain employs TRBV2 and TRBJ2-1, with D perhaps TRBD1 or TRBD2 (5 bases each). The CDR3 contains 15 residues. CDR1 is SNHLY and CDR2 is FYNNEI in the germline V gene. V was cut by 6 bases and J by 9 bases, with 21 bases left in between. Written as DNA, the CDR3 is TGTGCCAGCAGCCCCGGTCCGGGGACCCAGGGTGAGCAGTTCTTC. It is translated as CASSPGPGTQGEQFF.

The chain has TRBV11-2 and TRBJ1-3; D may be TRBD1 (5 bases). The CDR3 is 17 amino acids. CDR1 and CDR2 from the germline V gene are SGHAT and FQNNGV. Trimming took 0 bases from V and 0 from J, leaving 12 bases between them. The CDR3 reads CASSLDEGIVSGNTIYF. Here the CDR3 DNA reads TGTGCCAGCAGCTTAGATGAGGGGATAGTCTCTGGAAACACCATATATTTT.

This clonotype showed up many times. V gene TRBV3-1 combines with J gene TRBJ2-3, with 8 bases matching TRBD2. J was trimmed by 2 bases and V by 0 bases; bases with no gene match: 13. CDR1 is LGHDT and CDR2 is YNNKEL in the germline V gene (reference sequence). The CDR3 spans 19 residues. The CDR3 loop is CASSQDPTGGGRITDTQYF. Written as DNA, the CDR3 is TGTGCCAGCAGCCAAGATCCCACTGGGGGCGGGAGGATCACAGATACGCAGTATTTT.

This clonotype was counted only a few times. V is TRBV7-8 and J is TRBJ2-7; no definite D call. The germline V and J ends were trimmed by 3 bases and 3 bases, with 9 bases remaining between them. Germline CDR1 and CDR2: SGHVS and FQNEAQ. CDR3 length equals 13 residues. The CDR3 here is CASSFSQNYEQYF. In nucleotides, the CDR3 is TGTGCCAGCAGCTTTTCCCAAAACTACGAGCAGTACTTC. The full variable domain, completed using reference TRBV7-8 and TRBJ2-7, is GAGVSQSPRYKVAKRGQDVALRCDPISGHVSLFWYQQALGQGPEFLTYFQNEAQLDKSGLPSDRFFAERPEGSVSTLKIQRTQQEDSAVYLCASSFSQNYEQYFGPGTRLTVT.

This clonotype has a count of ten or more. The V call is TRBV11-2, the J call TRBJ1-1, with 8 nucleotides matching TRBD1. Trimming cost V 5 bases and J 0 bases; bases outside gene matches: 5. This CDR3 spans 15 amino acids. The V gene's germline CDR1 is SGHAT and CDR2 FQNNGV. The CDR3 sequence: CASSAQGALNTEAFF. The DNA of the CDR3 is TGTGCCAGCAGCGCCCAGGGGGCATTGAACACTGAAGCTTTCTTT.

The table lists this clonotype with many counts. The chain employs TRBV10-3 and TRBJ2-7; a possible D gene is TRBD1 (6 bases). This CDR3 is built from 14 residues. V was cut by 7 bases and J by 3 bases, with 16 bases left in between. CDR1 ENHRY and CDR2 SYGVKD come from the germline V gene. In DNA, the CDR3 is TGTGCCATCAAGGAAACAGGGAAAGGCTACGAGCAGTACTTC. Residues: CAIKETGKGYEQYF.

Ten or more counts support this clonotype. The junction departs from germline at one end; a sequencing error may be responsible. The chain uses TRBV27 and TRBJ1-1; D is possibly TRBD1 (6 bases). Germline CDR1 reads MNHEY; CDR2 reads SMNVEV (reference sequence). The CDR3 length is 15 residues. CDR3 nucleotide sequence: TGTGCCAGCAGTTCGCCTCCGGGGGCGGACACTGAAGTTTTCTTT. This translates into CASSSPPGADTEVFF.

This clonotype came up many times. The rearrangement uses TRBV10-2 and TRBJ2-7, with D tentatively TRBD2 (6 bases). Germline V gene sequence: CDR1 WSHSY, CDR2 SAAADI. The CDR3 sequence is 13 residues long. Between the trimmed V and J ends, which lost 5 bases and 7 bases, there was a span of 15 bases. The CDR3 spells CASSLAFTGEQYV. CDR3 bases: TGCGCCAGCAGTCTAGCGTTTACGGGTGAGCAGTACGTC.

This clonotype has ten or more counts. The rearrangement uses TRBV3-1 and TRBJ2-1; D is ambiguous. The germline CDR1 and CDR2 sequences are LGHDT and YNNKEL (reference sequence). CDR3 length: 16 amino acids. V lost 0 bases, J lost 2 bases, and 11 bases lay in between. CDR3 bases: TGTGCCAGCAGCCAAGATCATGGCGGCCCCTACAATGAGCAGTTCTTC. Protein sequence: CASSQDHGGPYNEQFF.

Concerning this clonotype: A read error may be the cause here, since a much bigger clone is one base away. J is TRBJ2-5 and V is TRBV2; TRBD1 or TRBD2 may be the D gene (5 bases each). This CDR3 contains 15 residues. Germline CDR1 reads SNHLY; CDR2 reads FYNNEI. CDR3 sequence reads: CAGSDRDQSQETQYF. CDR3 DNA: TGTGCCGGCAGCGACCGGGACCAATCCCAAGAGACCCAGTACTTC.

This clonotype was observed at least ten times. The chain employs TRBV3-1 and TRBJ2-1; no clear D. Trimming stripped 2 bases from V and 3 bases from J, with 14 bases between. Germline values: CDR1 LGHDT, CDR2 YNNKEL (reference sequence). CDR3 size: 16 residues. In DNA form, the CDR3 reads TGTGCCAGCAGCCAAAATAGCAAATTAGACTACAATGAGCAGTTCTTC. Translation gives CASSQNSKLDYNEQFF.

This clonotype was detected ten times or more. The chain combines TRBV5-1 with TRBJ1-1; D ambiguous. CDR3 length: 17 residues. Looked up from germline, CDR1 is SGHRS and CDR2 is YFSETQ. V lost 0 bases, J lost 1 base, and 16 bases lay in between. The CDR3 bases are TGCGCCAGCAGCTTGGATCCCTTTTCGGATTGGAACACTGAAGCTTTCTTT. Amino acids: CASSLDPFSDWNTEAFF.

This clonotype has ten or more counts. V gene TRBV11-2 combines with J gene TRBJ2-1; D not resolved. V lost 1 base to trimming and J lost 1 base, with 17 bases between them. Germline CDR1 reads SGHAT; CDR2 reads FQNNGV. The CDR3 spans 18 residues. The CDR3 DNA follows: TGTGCCAGCAGCTTAGTTTCGTCCTTAAGAACTTCCTACAATGAGCAGTTCTTC. Translation gives CASSLVSSLRTSYNEQFF.

There are a few counts of this clonotype. The J gene is TRBJ2-5, the V gene TRBV5-5; 7 bases are a match to TRBD1. Trimming took 2 bases from V and 0 from J; bases not matched to a gene: 4. Germline loops: CDR1 SGHKS, CDR2 YYEKEE (reference sequence). This CDR3 is built from 15 residues. The CDR3 region has the DNA TGTGCCAGCAGCTTAGGGACAGCGAACCAAGAGACCCAGTACTTC. This translates into CASSLGTANQETQYF. Supplemented by reference TRBV5-5 and TRBJ2-5, the full variable domain reads DAGVTQSPTHLIKTRGQQVTLRCSPISGHKSVSWYQQVLGQGPQFIFQYYEKEERGRGNFPDRFSARQFPNYSSELNVNALLLGDSALYLCASSLGTANQETQYFGPGTRLLVL.

The genes are TRBV27 and TRBJ1-5, with no clear D. CDR1 MNHEY and CDR2 SMNVEV come from the germline V gene (reference sequence). V dropped 4 bases and J dropped 5 bases, with 15 bases sitting between them. This CDR3 contains 15 residues. The CDR3 region is CASSSGATRDQPQHF. In nucleotides, the CDR3 is TGTGCCAGCAGTTCGGGTGCTACTAGGGATCAGCCCCAGCATTTT.

This clonotype has a count of ten or more. The rearrangement joins TRBV7-8 to TRBJ2-7, with D possibly TRBD2 on 5 matching bases. This CDR3 has 14 amino acids. Deletions cut 3 bases from V and 4 bases from J, with 13 bases between. From germline, CDR1 is SGHVS and CDR2 FQNEAQ. The CDR3 sequence is CASSFGVEAYEQYV. In nucleotides, the CDR3 is TGTGCCAGCAGCTTTGGCGTGGAGGCTTACGAGCAGTACGTC.

This clonotype was counted ten times or more. V is TRBV5-6 and J is TRBJ1-5; the match to TRBD1 covers 8 bases. Germline V CDR1 and CDR2: SGHDT, YYEEEE. Trimming took 3 bases from V and 5 from J; bases not matched to a gene: 4. This CDR3 contains 14 residues. The CDR3 sequence: CASSSGTGYQPQHF. CDR3 in DNA: TGTGCCAGCAGCTCCGGGACAGGTTATCAGCCCCAGCATTTT.